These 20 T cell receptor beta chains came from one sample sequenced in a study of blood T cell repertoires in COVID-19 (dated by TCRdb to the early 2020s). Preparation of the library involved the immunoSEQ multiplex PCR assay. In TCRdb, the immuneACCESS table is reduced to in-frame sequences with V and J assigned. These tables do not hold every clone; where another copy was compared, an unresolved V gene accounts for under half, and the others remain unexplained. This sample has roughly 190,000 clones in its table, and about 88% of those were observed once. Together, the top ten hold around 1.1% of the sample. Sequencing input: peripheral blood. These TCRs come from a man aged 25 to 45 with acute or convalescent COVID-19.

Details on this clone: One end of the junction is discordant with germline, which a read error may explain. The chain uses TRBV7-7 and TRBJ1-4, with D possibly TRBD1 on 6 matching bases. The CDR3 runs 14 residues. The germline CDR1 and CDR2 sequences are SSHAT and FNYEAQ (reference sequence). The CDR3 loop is CASSLSGTNEKLFF. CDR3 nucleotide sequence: TGTGCTAGCAGCTTATCCGGGACAAATGAAAAACTGTTTTTT.

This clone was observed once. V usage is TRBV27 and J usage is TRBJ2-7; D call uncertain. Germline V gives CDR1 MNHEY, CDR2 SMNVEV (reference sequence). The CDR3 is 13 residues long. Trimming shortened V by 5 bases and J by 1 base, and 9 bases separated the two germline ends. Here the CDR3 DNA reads TGTGCCAGCAGTATAACGGGTTCCTACGAGCAGTACTTC. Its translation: CASSITGSYEQYF.

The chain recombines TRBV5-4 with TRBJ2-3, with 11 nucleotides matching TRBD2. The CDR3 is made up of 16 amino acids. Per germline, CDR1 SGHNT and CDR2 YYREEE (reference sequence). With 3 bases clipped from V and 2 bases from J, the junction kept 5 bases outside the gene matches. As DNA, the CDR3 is TGTGCCAGCAGCTCGCTAGCGGGGGGATACACAGATACGCAGTATTTT. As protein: CASSSLAGGYTDTQYF.

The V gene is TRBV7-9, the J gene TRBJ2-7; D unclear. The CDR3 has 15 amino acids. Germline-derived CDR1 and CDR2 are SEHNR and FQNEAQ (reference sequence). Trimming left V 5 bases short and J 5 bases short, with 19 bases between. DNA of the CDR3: TGTGCCAGCAGCCCCCCAGCAGGCTCTCGCGACGAGCAGTACTTC. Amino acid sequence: CASSPPAGSRDEQYF.

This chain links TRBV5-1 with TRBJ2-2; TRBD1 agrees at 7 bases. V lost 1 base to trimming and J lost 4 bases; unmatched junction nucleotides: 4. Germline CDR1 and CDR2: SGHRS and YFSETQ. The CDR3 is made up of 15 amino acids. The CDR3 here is CASSLTGASTGELFF. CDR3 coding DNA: TGCGCCAGCAGCTTGACAGGGGCTAGCACCGGGGAGCTGTTTTTT. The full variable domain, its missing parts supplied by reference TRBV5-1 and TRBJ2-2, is KAGVTQTPRYLIKTRGQQVTLSCSPISGHRSVSWYQQTPGQGLQFLFEYFSETQRNKGNFPGRFSGRQFSNSRSEMNVSTLELGDSALYLCASSLTGASTGELFFGEGSRLTVL.

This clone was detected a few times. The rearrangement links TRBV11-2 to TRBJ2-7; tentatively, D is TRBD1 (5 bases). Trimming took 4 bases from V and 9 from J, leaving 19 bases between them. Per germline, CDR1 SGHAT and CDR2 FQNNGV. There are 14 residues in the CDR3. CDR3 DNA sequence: TGTGCCAGCAGCTCGGACACCCGCGGTGTGGTGCAGTACTTC. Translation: CASSSDTRGVVQYF.

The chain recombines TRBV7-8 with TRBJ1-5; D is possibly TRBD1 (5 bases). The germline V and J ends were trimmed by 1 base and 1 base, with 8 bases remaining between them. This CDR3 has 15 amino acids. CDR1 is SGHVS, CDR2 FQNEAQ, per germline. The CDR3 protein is CASSLGGVSNQPQHF. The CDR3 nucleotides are TGTGCCAGCAGCTTAGGGGGGGTGAGCAATCAGCCCCAGCATTTT. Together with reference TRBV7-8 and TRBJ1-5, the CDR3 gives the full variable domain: GAGVSQSPRYKVAKRGQDVALRCDPISGHVSLFWYQQALGQGPEFLTYFQNEAQLDKSGLPSDRFFAERPEGSVSTLKIQRTQQEDSAVYLCASSLGGVSNQPQHFGDGTRLSIL.

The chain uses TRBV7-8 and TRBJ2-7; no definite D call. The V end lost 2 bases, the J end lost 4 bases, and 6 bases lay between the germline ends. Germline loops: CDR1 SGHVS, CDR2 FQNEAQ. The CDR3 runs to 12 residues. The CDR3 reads CASSLYGYEQYF. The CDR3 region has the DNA TGTGCCAGCAGCTTATACGGGTACGAGCAGTACTTC.

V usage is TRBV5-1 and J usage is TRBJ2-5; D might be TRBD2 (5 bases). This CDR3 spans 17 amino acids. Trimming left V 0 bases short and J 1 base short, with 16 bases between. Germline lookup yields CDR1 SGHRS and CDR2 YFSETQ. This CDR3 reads CASSLGGVRGRQETQYF. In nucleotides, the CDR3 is TGCGCCAGCAGCTTGGGGGGTGTACGGGGTCGCCAAGAGACCCAGTACTTC.

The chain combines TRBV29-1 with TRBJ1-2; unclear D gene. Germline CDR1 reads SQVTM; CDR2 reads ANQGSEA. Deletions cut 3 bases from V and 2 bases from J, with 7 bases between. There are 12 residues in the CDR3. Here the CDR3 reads CSVDHRNYGYTF. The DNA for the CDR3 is TGCAGCGTTGACCACAGAAACTATGGCTACACCTTC. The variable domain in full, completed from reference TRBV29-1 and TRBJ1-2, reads SAVISQKPSRDICQRGTSLTIQCQVDSQVTMMFWYRQQPGQSLTLIATANQGSEATYESGFVIDKFPISRPNLTFSTLTVSNMSPEDSSIYLCSVDHRNYGYTFGSGTRLTVV.

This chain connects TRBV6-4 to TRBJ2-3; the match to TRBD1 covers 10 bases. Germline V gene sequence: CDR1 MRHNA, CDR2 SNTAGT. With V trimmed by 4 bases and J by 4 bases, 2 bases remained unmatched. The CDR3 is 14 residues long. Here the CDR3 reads CASSVGTGADTQYF. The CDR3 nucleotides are TGTGCCAGCAGTGTCGGGACAGGGGCAGATACGCAGTATTTT.

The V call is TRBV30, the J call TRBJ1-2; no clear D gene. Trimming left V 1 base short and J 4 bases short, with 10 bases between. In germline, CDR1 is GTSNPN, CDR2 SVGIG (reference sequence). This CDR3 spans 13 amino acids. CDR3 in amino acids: CAWSDYGIYGYTF. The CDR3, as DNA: TGTGCCTGGAGTGACTACGGAATCTATGGCTACACCTTC.

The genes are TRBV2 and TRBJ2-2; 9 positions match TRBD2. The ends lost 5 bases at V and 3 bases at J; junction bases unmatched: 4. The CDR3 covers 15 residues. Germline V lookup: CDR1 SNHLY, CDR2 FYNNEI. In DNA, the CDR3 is TGTGCCAGCAGTAGGCGCGGGGGGGACACCGGGGAGCTGTTTTTT. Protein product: CASSRRGGDTGELFF.

CDR3 coding DNA: TGTGCCAGCAGCCCCGGACAGGGGAACACTGAAGCTTTCTTT. Its translation is CASSPGQGNTEAFF. The rearrangement joins TRBV3-1 (or the pseudogene TRBV3-2) to TRBJ1-1; 8 bases line up with TRBD1. Germline V lookup: CDR1 LGHDT, CDR2 YNNKEL (reference sequence). The CDR3 totals 14 residues. Losses at the gene ends were 4 bases for V and 1 base for J; bases not matched to a gene: 2.

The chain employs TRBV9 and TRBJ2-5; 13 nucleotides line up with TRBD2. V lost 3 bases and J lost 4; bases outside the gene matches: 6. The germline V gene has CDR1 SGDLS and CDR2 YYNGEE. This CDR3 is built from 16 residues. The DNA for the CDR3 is TGTGCCAGCAGCGCCAGACTAGCGGGAGGTGGAGAGACCCAGTACTTC. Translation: CASSARLAGGGETQYF.

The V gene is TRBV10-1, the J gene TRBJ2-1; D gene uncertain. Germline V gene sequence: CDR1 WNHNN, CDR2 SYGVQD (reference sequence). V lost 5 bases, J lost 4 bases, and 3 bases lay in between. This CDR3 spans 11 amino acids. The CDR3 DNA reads TGCGCCAGCAGTTCATACAATGAGCAGTTCTTC. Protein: CASSSYNEQFF.

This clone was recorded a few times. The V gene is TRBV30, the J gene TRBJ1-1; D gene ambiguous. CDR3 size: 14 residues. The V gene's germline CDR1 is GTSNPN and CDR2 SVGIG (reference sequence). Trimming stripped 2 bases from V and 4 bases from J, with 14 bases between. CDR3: CAWSYTFPGTEAFF. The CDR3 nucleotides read TGTGCCTGGAGTTATACATTCCCTGGCACTGAAGCTTTCTTT.

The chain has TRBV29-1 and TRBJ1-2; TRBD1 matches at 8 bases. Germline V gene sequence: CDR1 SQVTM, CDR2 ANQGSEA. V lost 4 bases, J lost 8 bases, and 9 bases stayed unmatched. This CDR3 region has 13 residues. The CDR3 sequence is CSVVGQGLEGYTF. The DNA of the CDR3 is TGCAGCGTTGTAGGACAGGGACTGGAAGGCTACACCTTC.

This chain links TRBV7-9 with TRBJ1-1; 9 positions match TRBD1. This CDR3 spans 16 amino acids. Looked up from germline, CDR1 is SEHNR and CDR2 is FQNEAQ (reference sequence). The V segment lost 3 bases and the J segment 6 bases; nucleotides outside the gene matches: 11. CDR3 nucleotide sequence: TGTGCCAGCAGCTTTACAGGGGGCCCACCGGGCGCTGAAGCTTTCTTT. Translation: CASSFTGGPPGAEAFF.

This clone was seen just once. The CDR3 DNA reads TGCGCCAGCAGCCAGGTAGCGGGGGGCAACACAGATACGCAGTATTTT. Translated: CASSQVAGGNTDTQYF. This rearrangement joins TRBV4-1 to TRBJ2-3; 10 positions agree with TRBD2. The CDR3 has 16 amino acids. Trimming cost V 3 bases and J 2 bases; bases outside gene matches: 5. Germline V gene sequence: CDR1 MGHRA, CDR2 YSYEKL.